The source of this TCR beta chain is a study of CD8 T cells in ankylosing spondylitis. In this sample, this clonotype turned up many times. TCRdb reanalysed the 5' RACE reads using MiXCR and keeps one entry per CDR3 protein. This table holds about 250,000 distinct CDR3 sequences, less than 9.5% found once. With 0 bases removed from V and 4 bases from J, the gap between germline ends came to 9 bases. The CDR3 is 14 amino acids. Germline V CDR1 and CDR2: ENHRY, SYGVKD. The J gene is TRBJ1-1, the V gene TRBV10-3, with D possibly TRBD1 on 5 matching bases. The sequence was collected from a female donor with ankylosing spondylitis or in good health (not recorded which). The sequenced sample was blood, either unsorted or a sorted T cell fraction (not recorded which). CDR3 sequence reads: CAISESGGGTEAFF. The CDR3 DNA reads TGTGCCATCAGTGAGTCGGGGGGGGGCACTGAAGCTTTCTTT.